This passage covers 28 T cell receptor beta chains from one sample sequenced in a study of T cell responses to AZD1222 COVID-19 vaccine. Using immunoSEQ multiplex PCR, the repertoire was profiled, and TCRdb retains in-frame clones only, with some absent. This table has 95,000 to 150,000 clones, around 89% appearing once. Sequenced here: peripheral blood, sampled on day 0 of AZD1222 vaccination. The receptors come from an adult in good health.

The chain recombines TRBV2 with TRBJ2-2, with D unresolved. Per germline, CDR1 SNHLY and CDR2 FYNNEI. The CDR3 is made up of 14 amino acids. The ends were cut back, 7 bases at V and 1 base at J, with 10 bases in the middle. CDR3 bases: TGTGCCAGCACCGCTCAGTTGAACACCGGGGAGCTGTTTTTT. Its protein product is CASTAQLNTGELFF.

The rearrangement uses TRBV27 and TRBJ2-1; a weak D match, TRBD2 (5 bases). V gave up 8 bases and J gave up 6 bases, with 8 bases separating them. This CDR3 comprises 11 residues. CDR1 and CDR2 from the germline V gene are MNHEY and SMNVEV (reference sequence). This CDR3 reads CASHEGNEQFF. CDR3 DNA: TGTGCCAGCCATGAGGGCAATGAGCAGTTCTTC.

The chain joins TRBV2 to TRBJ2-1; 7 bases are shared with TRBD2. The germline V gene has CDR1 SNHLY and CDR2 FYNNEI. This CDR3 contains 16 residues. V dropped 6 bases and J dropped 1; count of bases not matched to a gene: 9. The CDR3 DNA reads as TGTGCCAGCAGCTCATCTCCCGGGAGGTCCTACAATGAGCAGTTCTTC. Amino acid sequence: CASSSSPGRSYNEQFF.

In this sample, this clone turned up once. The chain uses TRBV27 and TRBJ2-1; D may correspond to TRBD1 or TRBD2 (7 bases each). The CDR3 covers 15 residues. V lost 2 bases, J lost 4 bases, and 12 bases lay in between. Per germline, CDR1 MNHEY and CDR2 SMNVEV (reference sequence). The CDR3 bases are TGTGCCAGCAGTTTAGGGGGGGGACAGTACAATGAGCAGTTCTTC. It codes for CASSLGGGQYNEQFF.

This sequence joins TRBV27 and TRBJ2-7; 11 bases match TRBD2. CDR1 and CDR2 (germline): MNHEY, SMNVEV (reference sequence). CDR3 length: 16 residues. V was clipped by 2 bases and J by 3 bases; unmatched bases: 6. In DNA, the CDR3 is TGTGCCAGCAGTTTAGTGGGGACTAGCGGCCTCTACGAGCAGTACTTC. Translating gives CASSLVGTSGLYEQYF.

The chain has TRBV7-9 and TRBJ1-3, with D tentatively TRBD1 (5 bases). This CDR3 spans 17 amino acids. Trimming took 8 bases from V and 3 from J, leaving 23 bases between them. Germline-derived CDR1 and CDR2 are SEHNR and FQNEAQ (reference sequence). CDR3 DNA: TGTGCCAGCCACAAAGGGCAGGGAGATTTTTTTGGAAACACCATATATTTT. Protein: CASHKGQGDFFGNTIYF.

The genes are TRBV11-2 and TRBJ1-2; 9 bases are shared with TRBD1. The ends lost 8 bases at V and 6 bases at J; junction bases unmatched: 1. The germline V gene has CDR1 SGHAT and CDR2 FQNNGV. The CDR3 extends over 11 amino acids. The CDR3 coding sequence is TGTGCCAGCCGGACAGGGGATGGCTACACCTTC. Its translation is CASRTGDGYTF.

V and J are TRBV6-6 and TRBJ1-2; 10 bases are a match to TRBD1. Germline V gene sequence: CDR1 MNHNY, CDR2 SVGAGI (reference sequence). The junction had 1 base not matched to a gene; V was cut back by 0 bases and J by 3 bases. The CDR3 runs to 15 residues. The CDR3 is CASSYSGQGHYGYTF. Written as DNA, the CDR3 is TGTGCCAGCAGTTACTCGGGACAGGGGCACTATGGCTACACCTTC.

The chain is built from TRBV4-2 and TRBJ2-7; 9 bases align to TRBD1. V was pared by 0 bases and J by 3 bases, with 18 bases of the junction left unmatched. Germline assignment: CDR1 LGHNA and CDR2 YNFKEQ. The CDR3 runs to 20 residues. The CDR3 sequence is CASSQDRNARGQGSYYEQYF. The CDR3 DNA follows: TGTGCCAGCAGCCAAGATAGAAATGCGAGGGGACAGGGCTCATACTACGAGCAGTACTTC.

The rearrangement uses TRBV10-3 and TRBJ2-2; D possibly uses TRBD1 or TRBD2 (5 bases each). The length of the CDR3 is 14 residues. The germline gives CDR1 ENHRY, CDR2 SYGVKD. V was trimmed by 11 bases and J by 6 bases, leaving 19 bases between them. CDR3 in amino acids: CASRELAGSGELFF. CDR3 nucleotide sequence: TGTGCCTCCAGGGAGCTAGCAGGGTCCGGGGAGCTGTTTTTT.

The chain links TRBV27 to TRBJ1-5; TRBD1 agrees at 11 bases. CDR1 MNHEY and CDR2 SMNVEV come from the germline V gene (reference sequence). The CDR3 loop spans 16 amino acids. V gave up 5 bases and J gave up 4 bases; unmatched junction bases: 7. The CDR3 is CASSLGTGGRNQPQHF. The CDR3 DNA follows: TGTGCCAGCAGTCTCGGGACAGGGGGTAGAAATCAGCCCCAGCATTTT.

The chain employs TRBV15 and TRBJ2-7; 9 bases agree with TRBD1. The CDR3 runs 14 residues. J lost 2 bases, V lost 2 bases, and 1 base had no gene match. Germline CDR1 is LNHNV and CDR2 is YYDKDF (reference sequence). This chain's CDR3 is CATSRRDRAYEQYF. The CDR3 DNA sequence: TGTGCCACCAGCAGACGGGACAGGGCCTACGAGCAGTACTTC.

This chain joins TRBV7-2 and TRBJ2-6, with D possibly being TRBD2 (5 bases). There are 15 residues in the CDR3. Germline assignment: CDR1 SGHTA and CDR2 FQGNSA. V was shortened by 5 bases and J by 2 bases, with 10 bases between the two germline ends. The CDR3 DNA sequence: TGTGCCAGCAGCGAGAGGGCCCCTGGGGCCAACGTCCTGACTTTC. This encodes CASSERAPGANVLTF.

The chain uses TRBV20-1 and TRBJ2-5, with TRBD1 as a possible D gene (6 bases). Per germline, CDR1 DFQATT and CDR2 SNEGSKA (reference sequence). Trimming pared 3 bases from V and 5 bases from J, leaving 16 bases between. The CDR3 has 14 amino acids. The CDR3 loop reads CSASRVRGRETQYF. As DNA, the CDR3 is TGCAGTGCTAGTCGAGTCAGGGGCCGGGAGACCCAGTACTTC.

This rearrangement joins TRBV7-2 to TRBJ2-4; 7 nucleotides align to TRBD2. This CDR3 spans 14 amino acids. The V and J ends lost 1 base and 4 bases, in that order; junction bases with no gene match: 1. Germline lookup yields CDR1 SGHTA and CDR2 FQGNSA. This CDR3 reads CASSLGGGKNIQYF. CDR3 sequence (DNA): TGTGCCAGCAGCTTAGGGGGAGGGAAAAACATTCAGTACTTC.

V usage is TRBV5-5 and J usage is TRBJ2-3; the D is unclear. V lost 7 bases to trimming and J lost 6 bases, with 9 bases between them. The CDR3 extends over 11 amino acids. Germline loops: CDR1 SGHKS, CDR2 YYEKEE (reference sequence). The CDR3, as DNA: TGTGCCAGCCACCTAGTGGATACGCAGTATTTT. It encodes CASHLVDTQYF.

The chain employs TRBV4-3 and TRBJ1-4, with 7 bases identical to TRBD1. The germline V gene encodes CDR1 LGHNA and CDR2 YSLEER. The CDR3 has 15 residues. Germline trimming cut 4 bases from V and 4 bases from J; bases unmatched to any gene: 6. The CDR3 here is CASSPQQGYNEKLFF. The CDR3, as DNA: TGCGCCAGCAGCCCTCAACAGGGGTATAATGAAAAACTGTTTTTT.

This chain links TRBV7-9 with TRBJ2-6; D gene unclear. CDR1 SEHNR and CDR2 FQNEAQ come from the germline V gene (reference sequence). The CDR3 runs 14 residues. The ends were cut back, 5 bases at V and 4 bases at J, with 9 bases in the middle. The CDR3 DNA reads TGTGCCAGCAGCCCCCCATCGGGGGCCAACGTCCTGACTTTC. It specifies CASSPPSGANVLTF. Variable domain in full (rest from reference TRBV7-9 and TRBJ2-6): DTGVSQNPRHKITKRGQNVTFRCDPISEHNRLYWYRQTLGQGPEFLTYFQNEAQLEKSRLLSDRFSAERPKGSFSTLEIQRTEQGDSAMYLCASSPPSGANVLTFGAGSRLTVL.

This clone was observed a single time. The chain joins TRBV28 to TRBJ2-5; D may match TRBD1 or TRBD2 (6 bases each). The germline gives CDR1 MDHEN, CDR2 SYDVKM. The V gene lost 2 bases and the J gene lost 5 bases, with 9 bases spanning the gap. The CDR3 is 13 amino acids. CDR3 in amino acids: CASSLGGQETQYF. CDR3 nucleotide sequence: TGTGCCAGCAGTTTAGGGGGGCAGGAGACCCAGTACTTC.

The CDR3 protein is CASSRGGEETQYF. CDR3 coding DNA: TGTGCCAGCAGCCGCGGGGGGGAAGAGACCCAGTACTTC. The chain links TRBV28 to TRBJ2-5, with 9 bases that match TRBD2. In germline, CDR1 is MDHEN, CDR2 SYDVKM. Trimming removed 6 bases from V and 3 bases from J; junction bases left unmatched: 2. The CDR3 is 13 residues long. The complete variable domain, with remaining parts taken from reference TRBV28 and TRBJ2-5, reads DVKVTQSSRYLVKRTGEKVFLECVQDMDHENMFWYRQDPGLGLRLIYFSYDVKMKEKGDIPEGYSVSREKKERFSLILESASTNQTSMYLCASSRGGEETQYFGPGTRLLVL.

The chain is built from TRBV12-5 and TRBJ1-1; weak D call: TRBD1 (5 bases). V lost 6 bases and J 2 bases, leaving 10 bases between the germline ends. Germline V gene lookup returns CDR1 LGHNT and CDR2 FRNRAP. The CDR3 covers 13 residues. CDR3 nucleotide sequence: TGTGCTAGTGGGCCGGACACTAACACTGAAGCTTTCTTT. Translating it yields CASGPDTNTEAFF.

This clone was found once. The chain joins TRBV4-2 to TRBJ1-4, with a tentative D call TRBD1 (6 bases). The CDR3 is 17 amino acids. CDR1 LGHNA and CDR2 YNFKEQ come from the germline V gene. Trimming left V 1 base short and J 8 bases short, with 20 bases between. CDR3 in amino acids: CASSQVIKGGPGEKLFF. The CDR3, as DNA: TGTGCCAGCAGCCAAGTGATAAAAGGGGGTCCGGGGGAAAAACTGTTTTTT.

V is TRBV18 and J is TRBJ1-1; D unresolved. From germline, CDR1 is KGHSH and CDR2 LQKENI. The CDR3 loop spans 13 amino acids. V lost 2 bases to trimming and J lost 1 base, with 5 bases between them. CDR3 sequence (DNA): TGTGCCAGCTCACCAATCACGAACACTGAAGCTTTCTTT. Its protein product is CASSPITNTEAFF.

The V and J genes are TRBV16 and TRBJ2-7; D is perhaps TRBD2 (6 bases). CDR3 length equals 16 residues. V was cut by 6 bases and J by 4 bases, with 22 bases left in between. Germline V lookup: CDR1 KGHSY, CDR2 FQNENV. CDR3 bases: TGTGCCAGCAGTCCAAGAAAGGGACTCGGCCTTTACGAGCAGTACTTC. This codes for CASSPRKGLGLYEQYF.

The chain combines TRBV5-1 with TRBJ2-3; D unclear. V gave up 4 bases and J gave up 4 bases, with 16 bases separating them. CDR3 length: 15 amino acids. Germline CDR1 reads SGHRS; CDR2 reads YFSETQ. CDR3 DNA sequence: TGCGCCAGCAGCCAAGTAACCGGAACGGCAGATACGCAGTATTTT. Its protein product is CASSQVTGTADTQYF.

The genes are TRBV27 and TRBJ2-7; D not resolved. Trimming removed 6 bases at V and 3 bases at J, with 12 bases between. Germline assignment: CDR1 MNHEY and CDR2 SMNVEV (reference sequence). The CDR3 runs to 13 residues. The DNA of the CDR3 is TGTGCCAGCAGCGTGGACGGAAACTACGAGCAGTACTTC. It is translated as CASSVDGNYEQYF.

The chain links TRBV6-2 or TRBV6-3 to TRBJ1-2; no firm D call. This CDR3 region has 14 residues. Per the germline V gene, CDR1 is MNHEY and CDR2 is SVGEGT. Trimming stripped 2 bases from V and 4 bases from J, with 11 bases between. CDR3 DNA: TGTGCCAGCAGTTACGGCGGCTCTCTCTATGGCTACACCTTC. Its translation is CASSYGGSLYGYTF.

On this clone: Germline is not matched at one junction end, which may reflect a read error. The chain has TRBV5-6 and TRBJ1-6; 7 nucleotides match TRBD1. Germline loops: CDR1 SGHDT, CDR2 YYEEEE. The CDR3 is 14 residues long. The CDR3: CASRLGQPNSPLHF. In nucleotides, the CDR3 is TGTGCCAGCAGGTTGGGACAGCCCAATTCACCCCTCCACTTT. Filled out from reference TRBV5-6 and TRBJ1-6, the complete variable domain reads DAGVTQSPTHLIKTRGQQVTLRCSPKSGHDTVSWYQQALGQGPQFIFQYYEEEERQRGNFPDRFSGHQFPNYSSELNVNALLLGDSALYLCASRLGQPNSPLHFGNGTRLTVT.